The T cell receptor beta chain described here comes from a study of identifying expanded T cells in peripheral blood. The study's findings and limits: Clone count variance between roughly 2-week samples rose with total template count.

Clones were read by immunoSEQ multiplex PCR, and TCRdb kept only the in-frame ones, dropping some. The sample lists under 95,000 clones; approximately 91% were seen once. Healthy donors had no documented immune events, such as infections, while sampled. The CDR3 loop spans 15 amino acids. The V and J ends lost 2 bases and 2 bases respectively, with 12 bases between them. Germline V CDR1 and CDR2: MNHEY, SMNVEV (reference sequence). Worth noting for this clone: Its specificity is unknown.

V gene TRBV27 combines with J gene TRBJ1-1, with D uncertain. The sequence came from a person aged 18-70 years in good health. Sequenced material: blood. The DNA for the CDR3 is TGTGCCAGCAGTTTAGGTGCCGGAGGTAACACTGAAGCTTTCTTT. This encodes CASSLGAGGNTEAFF.